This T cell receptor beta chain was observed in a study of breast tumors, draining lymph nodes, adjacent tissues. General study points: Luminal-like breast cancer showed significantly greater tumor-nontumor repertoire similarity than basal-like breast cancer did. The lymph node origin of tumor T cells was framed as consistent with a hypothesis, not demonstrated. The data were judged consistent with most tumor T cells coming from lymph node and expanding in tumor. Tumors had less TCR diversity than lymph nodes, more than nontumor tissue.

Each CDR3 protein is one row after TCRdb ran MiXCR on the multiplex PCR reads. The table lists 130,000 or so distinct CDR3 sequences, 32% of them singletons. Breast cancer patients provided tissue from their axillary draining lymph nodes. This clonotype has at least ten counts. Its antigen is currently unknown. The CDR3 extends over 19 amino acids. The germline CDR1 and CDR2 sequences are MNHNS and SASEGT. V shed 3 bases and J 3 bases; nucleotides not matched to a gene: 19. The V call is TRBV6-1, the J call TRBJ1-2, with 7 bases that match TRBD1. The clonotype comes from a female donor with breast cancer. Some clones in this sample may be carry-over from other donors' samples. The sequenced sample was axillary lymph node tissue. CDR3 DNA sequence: TGTGCCAGCAGTGAGATTTCCGAGACAGGGCCATTTACTCACTATGGCTACACCTTC. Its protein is CASSEISETGPFTHYGYTF.